This TCR beta chain was recovered during a study of blood T cell repertoires in COVID-19. About the research overall: The origin of the acute and convalescent COVID-19 samples was the United States, Italy and Spain. T cells, B-cell-depleted T cells, or PBMCs provided the cDNA or gDNA that served as material.

CDR1 is MNHEY and CDR2 is SVGAGI in the germline V gene. The CDR3 consists of 15 residues. V lost 8 bases to trimming and J lost 6 bases; unmatched junction nucleotides: 14. The protocol was immunoSEQ multiplex PCR, while the TCRdb copy is restricted to in-frame clones and leaves out a portion. Of a few hundred thousand clones listed, approximately 86% are singletons. What the recovered Cohort 3 donors had was two negative PCRs, clearance, or symptom resolution. Sequencing was performed on PBMCs or T cells enriched from blood (not recorded which). The rearrangement joins TRBV6-5 to TRBJ2-7, with TRBD1 matching over 9 bases. This sequence originates from a woman aged 55-70 years who had recovered from COVID-19. As DNA, the CDR3 is TGTGCCAGCCGGCCGTATGGGGACAGGGTAGTCGAGCAGTACGTC. Translated: CASRPYGDRVVEQYV.